One and the same sample provided the 8 T cell receptor beta chains below, sequenced in a study of shared clonotypes between healthy human individuals. TCRdb's table, derived via immunoSEQ multiplex PCR, lists solely in-frame clones and lacks some. The repertoire holds about 320,000 clones, with about nine tenths as singletons. Material for sequencing was memory CD8+ T cells sorted from blood. Documented subset: CD45RO+ cells pooled with CCR7-negative TemRA cells. These receptors originate from a man younger than 35 in good health.

The chain combines TRBV2 with TRBJ1-1; D not certain. V was cut by 4 bases and J by 1 base, with 10 bases left in between. CDR3 length: 14 amino acids. CDR1 is SNHLY, CDR2 FYNNEI, per germline. CDR3 sequence: CASSGGRTNTEAFF. As DNA, the CDR3 is TGTGCCAGCAGTGGTGGACGGACGAACACTGAAGCTTTCTTT.

This clone was seen repeatedly, ten times or more. CDR3 DNA sequence: TGTGCCAGAAGCTTAGCGCAACCTTCTAGCGGGGGTTACGAGCAGTACTTC. As protein: CARSLAQPSSGGYEQYF. The gene calls are TRBV7-5 and TRBJ2-7; the table gives TRBD2 as D, unverified against the DNA. TRBV7-5 is described as a pseudogene. The CDR3 totals 17 residues.

The rearrangement uses TRBV4-1 and TRBJ2-5; 7 bases map to TRBD2. The germline V gene has CDR1 MGHRA and CDR2 YSYEKL. The V and J ends lost 3 bases and 5 bases, in that order; junction bases with no gene match: 3. The CDR3 contains 13 residues. The DNA of the CDR3 is TGCGCCAGCAGCCAGCGGGGGTGGGAGACCCAGTACTTC. It encodes CASSQRGWETQYF.

The CDR3, as DNA: TGTGCCAGCAGTGGCGGGGCCAACAATGAGCAGTTCTTC. Translating gives CASSGGANNEQFF. The rearrangement joins TRBV25-1 to TRBJ2-1; D might be TRBD2 (6 bases). The CDR3 contains 13 residues. The germline V and J ends were trimmed by 4 bases and 5 bases, with 9 bases remaining between them. Germline V gene sequence: CDR1 MGHDK, CDR2 SYGVNS.

The rearrangement links TRBV29-1 to TRBJ1-2, with TRBD1 matching over 8 bases. Germline CDR1 is SQVTM and CDR2 is ANQGSEA. The junction had 8 bases not matched to a gene; V was cut back by 0 bases and J by 2 bases. The CDR3 length is 16 residues. This CDR3 reads CSVEDRPDRVNYGYTF. The CDR3 nucleotides read TGCAGCGTTGAAGATCGCCCGGACAGGGTCAACTATGGCTACACCTTC. The entire variable domain, with the rest obtained from reference TRBV29-1 and TRBJ1-2, is as follows: SAVISQKPSRDICQRGTSLTIQCQVDSQVTMMFWYRQQPGQSLTLIATANQGSEATYESGFVIDKFPISRPNLTFSTLTVSNMSPEDSSIYLCSVEDRPDRVNYGYTFGSGTRLTVV.

The chain couples TRBV2 to TRBJ2-1, with D maybe TRBD2 (5 bases). Germline loops: CDR1 SNHLY, CDR2 FYNNEI. Trimming took 8 bases from V and 2 from J, leaving 10 bases between them. CDR3 size: 13 residues. CDR3: CASFLATYNEQFF. CDR3 sequence (DNA): TGTGCCAGCTTTTTAGCGACCTACAATGAGCAGTTCTTC. The full variable domain, rest sourced from reference TRBV2 and TRBJ2-1, is EPEVTQTPSHQVTQMGQEVILRCVPISNHLYFYWYRQILGQKVEFLVSFYNNEISEKSEIFDDQFSVERPDGSNFTLKIRSTKLEDSAMYFCASFLATYNEQFFGPGTRLTVL.

This chain uses TRBV7-6 with TRBJ2-5; 7 nucleotides match TRBD2. The V segment lost 0 bases and the J segment 1 base; nucleotides outside the gene matches: 11. CDR3 length equals 18 residues. Germline V gives CDR1 SGHVS, CDR2 FNYEAQ. CDR3 DNA: TGTGCCAGCAGCTTAGCTGTGGATCAGCGGGGCCCCCAAGAGACCCAGTACTTC. Its translation: CASSLAVDQRGPQETQYF.

The rearrangement links TRBV7-9 to TRBJ2-1; TRBD1 is a possible D gene (6 bases). The germline V gene encodes CDR1 SEHNR and CDR2 FQNEAQ (reference sequence). V lost 1 base, J lost 0 bases, and 10 bases lay in between. The CDR3 contains 16 residues. The CDR3 is CASSLERGSSYNEQFF. The CDR3 DNA follows: TGTGCCAGCAGCTTAGAGAGGGGGAGCTCCTACAATGAGCAGTTCTTC.